This T cell receptor beta chain is drawn from a study of cytomegalovirus exposure and HLA in healthy donors. Study-level findings and limits: Despite most TCR sequences being rare, some public TCRs occurred in many donors. A later analysis reportedly found fewer N-insertions in an Asian-associated ancestry cluster than the roughly 670-donor mean.

Donors likely had unrecorded immune exposures despite being nominally healthy when sampled. Recording of this donor's CMV serostatus was not done. A remark on this clone: What it binds is not known.

Losses at the gene ends were 0 bases for V and 4 bases for J; bases not matched to a gene: 9. The CDR3 loop spans 17 amino acids. In germline, CDR1 is MGHRA, CDR2 YSYEKL. PCR employed 60 Vbeta and 13 Jbeta primers. The table came from immunoSEQ multiplex PCR; TCRdb's copy has only in-frame clones and leaves some out. The profile shows approximately 160,000 clones, 80% to 85% of them singletons. The clonotype was recovered from a human donor in good health. The specimen sequenced was PBMCs. The chain has TRBV4-1 and TRBJ2-7, with TRBD2 matching 10 bases. The DNA of the CDR3 is TGCGCCAGCAGCCAAGATGTAAGCGGGGGGGCCTCTTACGAGCAGTACTTC. Translation gives CASSQDVSGGASYEQYF.